Presented here are 11 T cell receptor beta chains from one specimen sequenced in a study of T cells in Graves' hyperthyroidism and ophthalmopathy. Regions amplified from RNA transcripts were the TCR beta CDR3 regions. HTBI primers were employed in a first-round RT-PCR of the TCR CDR3. MiXCR, run by TCRdb on the multiplex PCR reads, gives a single entry per CDR3 protein. Among around 340,000 distinct CDR3 sequences, approximately 15% were seen once, and the ten largest hold around 24%. Sample: blood. These receptors originate from a woman in her twenties or thirties with Graves' hyperthyroidism.

This rearrangement joins TRBV30 to TRBJ1-1; 7 bases fit TRBD1. Germline CDR1 is GTSNPN and CDR2 is SVGIG (reference sequence). J lost 1 base, V lost 8 bases, and 13 bases had no gene match. The CDR3 runs to 15 residues. DNA of the CDR3: TGTGCCCGGGGAGGCCGAGGGGGCACGAACACTGAAGCTTTCTTT. Translation: CARGGRGGTNTEAFF.

This clonotype has ten or more counts. This chain joins TRBV27 and TRBJ2-7; a possible D gene is TRBD2 (6 bases). The CDR3 spans 12 residues. Trimming shortened V by 5 bases and J by 6 bases, and 11 bases separated the two germline ends. The germline CDR1 and CDR2 sequences are MNHEY and SMNVEV (reference sequence). In DNA form, the CDR3 reads TGTGCCAGCAGTCCCCCCGGGGGCGAGCAGTACTTC. The encoded protein is CASSPPGGEQYF.

The rearrangement uses TRBV4-1 and TRBJ2-3; unclear D gene. The CDR3 spans 16 residues. Germline V lookup: CDR1 MGHRA, CDR2 YSYEKL. V gave up 4 bases and J gave up 4 bases, with 18 bases separating them. The CDR3 is CASSRNTVVGSDTQYF. CDR3 sequence (DNA): TGCGCCAGCAGCCGGAATACGGTAGTAGGTTCAGATACGCAGTATTTT.

With regard to this clonotype: At one of its ends the junction is not consistent with the germline gene, which may arise from a read error. The CDR3 DNA reads as TGTGCCAGCAGTTACGCTCCCCAGCCCCGTGAGCAGTTCTTC. It encodes CASSYAPQPREQFF. The chain couples TRBV10-1 to TRBJ2-1; D is uncertain. The CDR3 totals 14 residues. The germline V gene encodes CDR1 WNHNN and CDR2 SYGVQD (reference sequence).

Ten or more counts support this clonotype. J is TRBJ2-1 and V is TRBV10-1; a possible D gene is TRBD2 (5 bases). V lost 3 bases to trimming and J lost 2 bases, with 14 bases between them. The length of the CDR3 is 16 residues. Germline loops: CDR1 WNHNN, CDR2 SYGVQD (reference sequence). CDR3 DNA: TGCGCCAGCAGTGATAACCGGGAATGGGCCTACAATGAGCAGTTCTTC. Protein product: CASSDNREWAYNEQFF.

This clonotype appeared a few times. This chain joins TRBV28 and TRBJ1-5; tentatively, D is TRBD1 (5 bases). Germline lookup yields CDR1 MDHEN and CDR2 SYDVKM. The V and J ends lost 5 bases and 6 bases respectively, with 14 bases between them. The CDR3 consists of 14 residues. The CDR3 sequence is CASSSTHGTQPQHF. In nucleotides, the CDR3 is TGTGCCAGCAGTAGTACACATGGGACTCAGCCCCAGCATTTT.

The CDR3 protein is CASSVGGGGQGQEKLFF. CDR3 nucleotides: TGTGCCAGCAGTGTAGGTGGAGGTGGCCAAGGTCAGGAAAAACTGTTTTTT. The chain has TRBV6-1 and TRBJ1-4; D not resolved. The germline V gene has CDR1 MNHNS and CDR2 SASEGT. The V end was cut by 4 bases, the J end by 8 bases, with 23 bases between. This CDR3 has 17 residues.

The chain links TRBV10-3 to TRBJ2-2; TRBD1 agrees at 10 bases. The CDR3 length is 16 residues. Germline V gene data show CDR1 as ENHRY and CDR2 as SYGVKD. With 5 bases clipped from V and 9 bases from J, the junction kept 12 bases outside the gene matches. The CDR3 region has the DNA TGTGCCATCAGTACCAGGACAGGGGGTTCAGCCCGGGAGCTGTTTTTT. Its protein is CAISTRTGGSARELFF.

The table lists this clonotype with many counts. The CDR3 loop is CASSPGMYQETQYF. DNA for the CDR3: TGTGCCAGCAGTCCTGGAATGTACCAAGAGACCCAGTACTTC. This chain links TRBV11-2 with TRBJ2-5, with D unclear. The CDR3 is 14 amino acids. Germline CDR1 SGHAT, CDR2 FQNNGV. V lost 6 bases, J lost 0 bases, and 11 bases lay in between.

This clonotype appeared many times. The chain combines TRBV5-1 with TRBJ1-2; D possibly corresponds to TRBD1 (6 bases). Germline loops: CDR1 SGHRS, CDR2 YFSETQ. Deletions cut 6 bases from V and 11 bases from J, with 20 bases between. The CDR3 extends over 13 amino acids. CDR3 residues: CASTDAVTGRYTF. The CDR3 DNA reads TGCGCCAGCACGGATGCGGTTACAGGGAGGTACACCTTC.

The rearrangement links TRBV4-2 to TRBJ1-2; a weak D match, TRBD1 (5 bases). This CDR3 has 17 amino acids. Germline CDR1 and CDR2: LGHNA and YNFKEQ. V was cut by 1 base and J by 8 bases, with 23 bases left in between. The CDR3 nucleotides read TGTGCCAGCAGCCAAGGTCCTTTAGGAGGGACGGGTCGGGGCTACACCTTC. Its protein is CASSQGPLGGTGRGYTF.